These 13 T cell receptor beta chains were all obtained from the same sample, sequenced in a study of blood T cell repertoires in COVID-19. Generated by immunoSEQ multiplex PCR, the TCRdb table keeps only in-frame clones and is missing some. The sample records about 280,000 clones, approximately 91% being singletons. Sequenced: peripheral blood. These TCRs come from a young man with active or convalescent COVID-19.

The chain employs TRBV2 and TRBJ1-2, with 10 bases that match TRBD1. Trimming removed 8 bases from V and 8 bases from J; junction bases left unmatched: 8. Germline V gene lookup returns CDR1 SNHLY and CDR2 FYNNEI. The CDR3 consists of 13 residues. The DNA of the CDR3 is TGTGCCAGCCCGACCGGGACAGGGGACGGCTACACCTTC. Protein product: CASPTGTGDGYTF.

Here the CDR3 DNA reads TGTGCTAGTGGTTTGAACTTTCTAGCGGGGGGCTCCTACGAGCAGTACTTC. This encodes CASGLNFLAGGSYEQYF. The chain uses TRBV12-5 and TRBJ2-7; 11 bases are a match to TRBD2. Germline V gene data show CDR1 as LGHNT and CDR2 as FRNRAP. This CDR3 spans 17 amino acids. V dropped 2 bases and J dropped 0; count of bases not matched to a gene: 6.

The chain combines TRBV4-1 with TRBJ1-2; 7 bases fit TRBD1. Trimming took 1 base from V and 9 from J; bases not matched to a gene: 20. CDR3 length: 18 residues. CDR1 is MGHRA, CDR2 YSYEKL, per germline. CDR3 in DNA: TGCGCCAGCAGCCAAGTGAGTTTCCAGGGGGATGTCAGTGTGAGCTACACCTTC. Its protein product is CASSQVSFQGDVSVSYTF.

Many counts were recorded for this clone. The chain has TRBV25-1 and TRBJ2-7; 10 positions agree with TRBD1. V gave up 7 bases and J gave up 5 bases; unmatched junction bases: 11. Germline V gene data show CDR1 as MGHDK and CDR2 as SYGVNS. This CDR3 has 15 amino acids. CDR3 protein: CASNPPGTGVHEQYF. The DNA for the CDR3 is TGTGCCAGCAATCCCCCGGGGACAGGGGTCCACGAGCAGTACTTC.

The V and J genes are TRBV12-5 and TRBJ2-7; perhaps TRBD2 as D (5 bases). V gave up 1 base and J gave up 2 bases, with 9 bases separating them. CDR3 size: 14 residues. Germline loops: CDR1 LGHNT, CDR2 FRNRAP. The DNA for the CDR3 is TGTGCTAGTGGTTTGGCGGGGTGGACCTACGAGCAGTACTTC. Translated, it gives CASGLAGWTYEQYF.

V is TRBV25-1 and J is TRBJ1-2, with D possibly matching TRBD1 (5 bases). Germline V gene lookup returns CDR1 MGHDK and CDR2 SYGVNS. The CDR3 runs to 14 residues. The ends were cut back, 1 base at V and 5 bases at J, with 11 bases in the middle. CDR3 nucleotide sequence: TGTGCCAGCAGTGAATCGGGGAGGGGATATGGCTACACCTTC. This gives the protein CASSESGRGYGYTF.

V and J are TRBV5-6 and TRBJ1-2, with 10 bases fitting TRBD1. The length of the CDR3 is 15 residues. J gave up 4 bases and V 3 bases, and 6 bases lay outside the gene matches. Germline values: CDR1 SGHDT, CDR2 YYEEEE. CDR3 residues: CASSSGTGVGYGYTF. The CDR3 region has the DNA TGTGCCAGCAGCTCCGGGACAGGGGTCGGCTATGGCTACACCTTC.

V gene TRBV7-3 combines with J gene TRBJ1-1, with 7 bases fitting TRBD1. The trim removed 1 base at V and 1 base at J, leaving 3 bases unmatched. Germline V gene lookup returns CDR1 SGHTA and CDR2 FQGTGA. CDR3 length: 15 residues. CDR3 nucleotide sequence: TGTGCCAGCAGCTTAAGAGGGGGCCGGAACACTGAAGCTTTCTTT. It specifies CASSLRGGRNTEAFF.

At least ten counts were recorded for this clone. The chain uses TRBV6-5 and TRBJ2-7; 8 bases fit TRBD1. The CDR3 is 15 residues long. Germline V gene data show CDR1 as MNHEY and CDR2 as SVGAGI. Unmatched junction bases numbered 5, after V lost 2 bases and J lost 2 bases. CDR3 amino acids: CASSYVQGVPYEQYF. The CDR3, as DNA: TGTGCCAGCAGTTACGTACAGGGGGTCCCCTACGAGCAGTACTTC.

The chain carries TRBV10-3 and TRBJ1-5, with 9 positions matching TRBD1. V lost 2 bases to trimming and J lost 2 bases; unmatched junction nucleotides: 4. CDR3 length: 16 residues. The germline CDR1 and CDR2 sequences are ENHRY and SYGVKD. Here the CDR3 reads CAISEPTGGGNQPQHF. CDR3 DNA sequence: TGTGCCATCAGTGAGCCCACAGGGGGCGGCAATCAGCCCCAGCATTTT.

The chain combines TRBV12-5 with TRBJ2-3; possibly TRBD2 for D (6 bases). Germline lookup yields CDR1 LGHNT and CDR2 FRNRAP. Trimming cost V 4 bases and J 1 base, with 12 bases left between them. The CDR3 runs 15 residues. DNA of the CDR3: TGTGCTAGTGGTTCGGAGGGGTACGGCACAGATACGCAGTATTTT. It encodes CASGSEGYGTDTQYF.

The chain couples TRBV19 to TRBJ1-5; no firm D call. Trimming pared 1 base from V and 0 bases from J, leaving 4 bases between. Germline CDR1 and CDR2: LNHDA and SQIVND (reference sequence). The length of the CDR3 is 14 residues. The CDR3 here is CASSIVVSNQPQHF. The CDR3 DNA follows: TGTGCCAGTAGTATAGTAGTTAGCAATCAGCCCCAGCATTTT. The full variable domain, its missing parts supplied by reference TRBV19 and TRBJ1-5, is DGGITQSPKYLFRKEGQNVTLSCEQNLNHDAMYWYRQDPGQGLRLIYYSQIVNDFQKGDIAEGYSVSREKKESFPLTVTSAQKNPTAFYLCASSIVVSNQPQHFGDGTRLSIL.

J is TRBJ2-2 and V is TRBV4-3; no definite D call. V was cut by 5 bases and J by 6 bases, with 10 bases left in between. Per the germline V gene, CDR1 is LGHNA and CDR2 is YSLEER. This CDR3 is built from 13 residues. The CDR3 bases are TGCGCCAGCAGCAATGTCGGGTCCGGGGAGCTGTTTTTT. As protein: CASSNVGSGELFF.